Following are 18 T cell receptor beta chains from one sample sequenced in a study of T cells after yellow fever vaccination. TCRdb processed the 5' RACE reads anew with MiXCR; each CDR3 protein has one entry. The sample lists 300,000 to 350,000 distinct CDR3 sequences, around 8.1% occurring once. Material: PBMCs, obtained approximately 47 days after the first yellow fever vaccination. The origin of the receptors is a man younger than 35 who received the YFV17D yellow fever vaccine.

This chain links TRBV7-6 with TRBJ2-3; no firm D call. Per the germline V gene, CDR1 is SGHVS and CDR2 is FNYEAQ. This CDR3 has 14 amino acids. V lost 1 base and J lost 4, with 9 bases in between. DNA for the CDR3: TGTGCCAGCAGCTTAGGTCTGGGCTCAGATACGCAGTATTTT. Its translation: CASSLGLGSDTQYF.

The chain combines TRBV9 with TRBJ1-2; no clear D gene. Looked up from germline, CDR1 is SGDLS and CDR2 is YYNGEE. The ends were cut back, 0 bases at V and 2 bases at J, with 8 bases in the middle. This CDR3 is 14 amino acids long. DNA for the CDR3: TGTGCCAGCAGCGTAGAGTCTAAAAACTATGGCTACACCTTC. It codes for CASSVESKNYGYTF.

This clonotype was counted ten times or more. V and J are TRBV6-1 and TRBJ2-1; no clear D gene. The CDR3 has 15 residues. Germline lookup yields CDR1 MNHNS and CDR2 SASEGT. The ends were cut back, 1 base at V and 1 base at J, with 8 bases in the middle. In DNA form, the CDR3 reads TGTGCCAGCAGTGAAGTTCCGGGTTCCTACAATGAGCAGTTCTTC. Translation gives CASSEVPGSYNEQFF.

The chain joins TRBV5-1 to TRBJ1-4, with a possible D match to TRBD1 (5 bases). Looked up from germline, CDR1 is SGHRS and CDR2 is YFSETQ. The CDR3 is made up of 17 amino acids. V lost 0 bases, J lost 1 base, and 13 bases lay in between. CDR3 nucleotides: TGCGCCAGCAGCTTGGCACAGGACTTCAGAACTAATGAAAAACTGTTTTTT. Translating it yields CASSLAQDFRTNEKLFF.

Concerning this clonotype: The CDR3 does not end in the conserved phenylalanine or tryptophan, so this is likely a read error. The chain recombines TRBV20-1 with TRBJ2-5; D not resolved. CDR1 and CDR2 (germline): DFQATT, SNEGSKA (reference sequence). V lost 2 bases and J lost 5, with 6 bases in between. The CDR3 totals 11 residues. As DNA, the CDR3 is TGCAGTGCTAGACTGGGTGAGACCCAGTACCTC. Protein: CSARLGETQYL.

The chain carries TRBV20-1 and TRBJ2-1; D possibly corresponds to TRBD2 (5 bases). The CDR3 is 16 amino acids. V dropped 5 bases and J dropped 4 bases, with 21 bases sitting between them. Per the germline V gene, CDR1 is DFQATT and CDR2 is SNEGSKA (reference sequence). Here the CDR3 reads CSAPTNGEKLYNEQFF. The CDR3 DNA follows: TGCAGTGCTCCCACAAACGGGGAGAAATTGTACAATGAGCAGTTCTTC.

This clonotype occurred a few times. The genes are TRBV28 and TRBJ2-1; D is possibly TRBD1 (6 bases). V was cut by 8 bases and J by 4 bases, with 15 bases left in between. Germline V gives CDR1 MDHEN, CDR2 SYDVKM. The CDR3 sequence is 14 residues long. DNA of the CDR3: TGTGCCAGCTCCACAGGGTTATCGTACAATGAGCAGTTCTTC. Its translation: CASSTGLSYNEQFF.

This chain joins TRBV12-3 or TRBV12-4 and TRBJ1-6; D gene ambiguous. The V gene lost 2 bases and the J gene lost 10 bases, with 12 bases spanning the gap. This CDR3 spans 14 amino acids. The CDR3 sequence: CASSLWAEQSPLHF. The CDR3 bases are TGTGCCAGCAGTTTATGGGCCGAGCAATCACCCCTCCACTTT.

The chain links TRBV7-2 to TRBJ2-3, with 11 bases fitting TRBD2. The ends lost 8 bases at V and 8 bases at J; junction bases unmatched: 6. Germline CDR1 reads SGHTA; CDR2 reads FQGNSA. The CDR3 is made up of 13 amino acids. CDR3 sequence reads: CASALAGGPTQYF. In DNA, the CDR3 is TGTGCCAGCGCGCTAGCGGGGGGTCCTACGCAGTATTTT. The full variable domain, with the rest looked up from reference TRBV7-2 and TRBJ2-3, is GAGVSQSPSNKVTEKGKDVELRCDPISGHTALYWYRQSLGQGLEFLIYFQGNSAPDKSGLPSDRFSAERTGGSVSTLTIQRTQQEDSAVYLCASALAGGPTQYFGPGTRLTVL.

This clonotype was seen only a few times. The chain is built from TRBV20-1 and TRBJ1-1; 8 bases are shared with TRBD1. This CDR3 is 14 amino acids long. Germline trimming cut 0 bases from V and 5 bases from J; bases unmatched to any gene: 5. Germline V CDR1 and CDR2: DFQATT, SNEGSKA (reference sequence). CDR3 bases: TGCAGTGCTAGAGAATCAGGGGGCAGGACTGAAGCTTTCTTT. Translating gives CSARESGGRTEAFF.

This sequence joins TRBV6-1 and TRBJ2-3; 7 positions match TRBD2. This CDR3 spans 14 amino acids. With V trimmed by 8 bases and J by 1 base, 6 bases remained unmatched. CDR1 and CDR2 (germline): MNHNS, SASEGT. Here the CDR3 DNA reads TGTGCCAGCGGAGCGGGGACCCGCACAGATACGCAGTATTTT. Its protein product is CASGAGTRTDTQYF.

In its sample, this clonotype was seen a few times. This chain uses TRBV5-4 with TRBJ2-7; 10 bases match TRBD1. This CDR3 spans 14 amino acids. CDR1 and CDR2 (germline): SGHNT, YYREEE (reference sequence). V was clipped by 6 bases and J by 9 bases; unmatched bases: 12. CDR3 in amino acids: CASIDRGHPHGQYV. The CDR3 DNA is TGTGCCAGCATCGACAGGGGGCACCCCCACGGGCAGTACGTC.

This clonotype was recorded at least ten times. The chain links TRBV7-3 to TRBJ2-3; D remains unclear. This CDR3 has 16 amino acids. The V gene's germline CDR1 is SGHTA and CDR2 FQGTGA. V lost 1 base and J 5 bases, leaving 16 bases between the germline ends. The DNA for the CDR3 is TGTGCCAGCAGCTTAAGAGCCCCCGCAAAGGGAGATACGCAGTATTTT. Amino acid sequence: CASSLRAPAKGDTQYF.

This chain's CDR3 is CASRRQGYEQFF. The CDR3 DNA reads TGTGCCAGCAGGCGGCAGGGGTATGAGCAGTTCTTC. The rearrangement joins TRBV12-3 or TRBV12-4 to TRBJ2-1; D may be TRBD1 (6 bases). The CDR3 sequence is 12 residues long. The germline V and J ends were trimmed by 6 bases and 8 bases, with 11 bases remaining between them.

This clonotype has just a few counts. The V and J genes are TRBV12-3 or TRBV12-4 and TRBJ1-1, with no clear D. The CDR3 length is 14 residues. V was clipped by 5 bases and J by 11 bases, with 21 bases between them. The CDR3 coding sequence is TGTGCCAGCAGTCCCGGTGATATTGCGTCCGAGGCTTTCTTT. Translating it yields CASSPGDIASEAFF.

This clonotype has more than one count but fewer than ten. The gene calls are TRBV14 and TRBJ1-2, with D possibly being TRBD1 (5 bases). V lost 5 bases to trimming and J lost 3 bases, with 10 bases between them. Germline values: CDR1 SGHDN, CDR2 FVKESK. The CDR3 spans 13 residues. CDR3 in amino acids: CASSRGKYYGYTF. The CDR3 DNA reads TGTGCCAGCAGCAGGGGAAAGTACTATGGCTACACCTTC.

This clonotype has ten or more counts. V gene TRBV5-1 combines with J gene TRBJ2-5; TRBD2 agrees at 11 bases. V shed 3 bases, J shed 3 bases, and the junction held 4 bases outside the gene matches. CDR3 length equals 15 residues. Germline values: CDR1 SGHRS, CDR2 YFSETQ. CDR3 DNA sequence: TGCGCCAGCAGCTCTTCGACTAGCGGGAAAGAGACCCAGTACTTC. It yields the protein CASSSSTSGKETQYF. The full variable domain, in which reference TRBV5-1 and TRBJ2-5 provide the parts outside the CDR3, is KAGVTQTPRYLIKTRGQQVTLSCSPISGHRSVSWYQQTPGQGLQFLFEYFSETQRNKGNFPGRFSGRQFSNSRSEMNVSTLELGDSALYLCASSSSTSGKETQYFGPGTRLLVL.

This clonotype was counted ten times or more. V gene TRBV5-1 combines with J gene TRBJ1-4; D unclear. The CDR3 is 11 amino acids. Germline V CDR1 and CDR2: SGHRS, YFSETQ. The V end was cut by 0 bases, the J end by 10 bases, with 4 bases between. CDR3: CASSLGGKLFF. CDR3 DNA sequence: TGCGCCAGCAGCTTGGGCGGAAAACTGTTTTTT. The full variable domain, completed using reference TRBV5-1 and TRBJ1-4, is KAGVTQTPRYLIKTRGQQVTLSCSPISGHRSVSWYQQTPGQGLQFLFEYFSETQRNKGNFPGRFSGRQFSNSRSEMNVSTLELGDSALYLCASSLGGKLFFGSGTQLSVL.